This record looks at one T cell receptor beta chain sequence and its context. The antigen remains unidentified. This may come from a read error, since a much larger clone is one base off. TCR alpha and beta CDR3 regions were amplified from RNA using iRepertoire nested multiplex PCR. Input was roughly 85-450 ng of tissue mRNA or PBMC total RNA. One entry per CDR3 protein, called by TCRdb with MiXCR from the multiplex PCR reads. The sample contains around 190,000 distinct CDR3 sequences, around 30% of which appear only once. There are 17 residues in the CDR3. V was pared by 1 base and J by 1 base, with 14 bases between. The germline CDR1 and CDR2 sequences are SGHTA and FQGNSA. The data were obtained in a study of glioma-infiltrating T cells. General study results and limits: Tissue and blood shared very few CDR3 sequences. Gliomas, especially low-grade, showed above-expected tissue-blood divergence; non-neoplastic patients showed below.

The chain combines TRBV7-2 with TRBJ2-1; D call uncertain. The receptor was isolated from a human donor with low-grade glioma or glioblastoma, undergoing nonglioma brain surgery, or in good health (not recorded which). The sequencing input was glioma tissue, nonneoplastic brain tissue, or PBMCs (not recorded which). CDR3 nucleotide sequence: TGTGCCAGCAGCTTAGAGAGCGCTGAAATTTCCTACAATGAGCAGTTCTTC. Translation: CASSLESAEISYNEQFF.